Below, 32 T cell receptor beta chains from the same sample are listed, as sequenced in a study of T cells after yellow fever vaccination (dated by TCRdb to between 2019 and 2020). The label giving this sample's treatment or condition can be read as: live attenuated yellow fever vaccine strain. Library method: 5' RACE. The instrument was an Illumina HiSeq 2500. TCRdb's own reprocessing of the public reads used fastp at Q25 and MiXCR and kept productive beta chains. Entries that share a CDR3 protein sequence are merged under the most common genes and DNA. The sample contains more than 350,000 distinct CDR3 sequences, roughly 11% of them found a single time. 18% of the sample rests with the top ten. This specimen consisted of PBMCs, obtained on the day of the first yellow fever vaccination. All receptors come from a man aged 18 to 30 who received the YFV17D yellow fever vaccine.

This clonotype was picked up many times. This rearrangement joins TRBV29-1 to TRBJ1-1; D is unresolved. Germline values: CDR1 SQVTM, CDR2 ANQGSEA. CDR3 size: 13 residues. V lost 3 bases and J 1 base, leaving 9 bases between the germline ends. The CDR3 loop is CSVEEGTNTEAFF. Here the CDR3 DNA reads TGCAGCGTTGAGGAGGGAACGAACACTGAAGCTTTCTTT.

In its sample, this clonotype was seen a few times. The chain carries TRBV4-3 and TRBJ2-2; D not resolved. CDR1 is LGHNA, CDR2 YSLEER, per germline. The germline V and J ends were trimmed by 1 base and 3 bases, with 9 bases remaining between them. The CDR3 runs 15 residues. CDR3 DNA sequence: TGCGCCAGCAGCCAAGGGCCCACAGACACCGGGGAGCTGTTTTTT. Translation: CASSQGPTDTGELFF.

CDR3 protein: CASRTLAGGPADTQYF. The CDR3 DNA reads as TGTGCCAGCAGGACCCTAGCGGGGGGTCCCGCAGATACGCAGTATTTT. This sequence joins TRBV7-9 and TRBJ2-3; 11 bases are a match to TRBD2. CDR1 and CDR2 from the germline V gene are SEHNR and FQNEAQ (reference sequence). J was trimmed by 4 bases and V by 6 bases; bases with no gene match: 9. The length of the CDR3 is 16 residues.

This clonotype was counted between two and nine times. The chain combines TRBV4-2 with TRBJ2-3; 7 bases line up with TRBD1. The CDR3 runs to 15 residues. The junction had 4 bases not matched to a gene; V was cut back by 3 bases and J by 1 base. The germline V gene encodes CDR1 LGHNA and CDR2 YNFKEQ. The CDR3 DNA reads as TGTGCCAGCAGCCATTACAGGGGTGGCACAGATACGCAGTATTTT. This encodes CASSHYRGGTDTQYF.

V gene TRBV27 combines with J gene TRBJ2-3, with D possibly TRBD1 on 5 matching bases. This CDR3 region has 13 residues. Germline values: CDR1 MNHEY, CDR2 SMNVEV (reference sequence). V gave up 6 bases and J gave up 3 bases, with 10 bases separating them. CDR3 residues: CASRRSGTDTQYF. As DNA, the CDR3 is TGTGCCAGCAGACGATCAGGGACAGATACGCAGTATTTT.

This clonotype was observed many times. This chain links TRBV20-1 with TRBJ2-3, with D tentatively TRBD2 (6 bases). Germline values: CDR1 DFQATT, CDR2 SNEGSKA (reference sequence). This CDR3 has 12 residues. V dropped 5 bases and J dropped 6 bases, with 12 bases sitting between them. CDR3 nucleotide sequence: TGCAGTGCTGACGCGGGGTCGGATACGCAGTATTTT. It is translated as CSADAGSDTQYF.

This clonotype was counted between two and nine times. The chain carries TRBV29-1 and TRBJ2-3, with D unresolved. The CDR3 loop spans 10 amino acids. V lost 1 base, J lost 5 bases, and 1 base lay in between. Per the germline V gene, CDR1 is SQVTM and CDR2 is ANQGSEA. Here the CDR3 reads CSVEGDTQYF. The CDR3 bases are TGCAGCGTTGAAGGAGATACGCAGTATTTT.

J is TRBJ1-1 and V is TRBV5-1, with a weak D call TRBD1 (6 bases). The CDR3 is 19 residues long. The ends were cut back, 0 bases at V and 8 bases at J, with 29 bases in the middle. Germline values: CDR1 SGHRS, CDR2 YFSETQ. CDR3 region: CASSLGQGGGMMPTEEAFF. The DNA for the CDR3 is TGCGCCAGCAGCTTGGGCCAGGGAGGGGGAATGATGCCCACTGAAGAAGCTTTCTTT.

The gene calls are TRBV20-1 and TRBJ2-7; D is perhaps TRBD2 (6 bases). CDR1 and CDR2 (germline): DFQATT, SNEGSKA (reference sequence). The CDR3 is made up of 18 amino acids. Deletions cut 6 bases from V and 2 bases from J, with 29 bases between. Here the CDR3 DNA reads TGCAGTGCCGAAACCGACCCCCCCCGGGGACTTCTACCCTACGAGCAGTACTTC. Encoded protein: CSAETDPPRGLLPYEQYF.

This clonotype was observed many times. The V and J genes are TRBV7-2 and TRBJ2-1; D unresolved. The length of the CDR3 is 13 residues. Germline-derived CDR1 and CDR2 are SGHTA and FQGNSA. Trimming shortened V by 4 bases and J by 5 bases, and 9 bases separated the two germline ends. The CDR3 region has the DNA TGTGCCAGCAGCTATGAGCGAAACAATGAGCAGTTCTTC. It codes for CASSYERNNEQFF.

The chain recombines TRBV12-3 or TRBV12-4 with TRBJ1-2; D gene unclear. This CDR3 is 16 amino acids long. Trimming removed 5 bases from V and 5 bases from J, with 21 bases in between. The CDR3 nucleotides read TGTGCCAGCAGTCCCGCTGAGGAGGCGCTTGTGTATGGCTACACCTTC. Residues: CASSPAEEALVYGYTF.

This clonotype has a handful of counts. The chain carries TRBV12-3 or TRBV12-4 and TRBJ2-5; either TRBD1 or TRBD2 may fit D (6 bases each). The V end was cut by 6 bases, the J end by 1 base, with 15 bases between. This CDR3 has 15 residues. The CDR3 spells CASSPRGALQETQYF. CDR3 nucleotides: TGTGCCAGCAGCCCAAGGGGGGCTCTCCAAGAGACCCAGTACTTC.

This clonotype was seen more than once but under ten times. The chain joins TRBV6-5 to TRBJ1-5, with D maybe TRBD1 (6 bases). CDR3 length: 15 amino acids. Germline values: CDR1 MNHEY, CDR2 SVGAGI. V was cut by 2 bases and J by 7 bases, with 15 bases left in between. CDR3: CASSYSEGELQPQHF. The DNA for the CDR3 is TGTGCCAGCAGTTACAGTGAGGGGGAGTTGCAGCCCCAGCATTTT.

This chain uses TRBV5-6 with TRBJ2-3; D is possibly TRBD1 (5 bases). The CDR3 sequence is 15 residues long. The germline CDR1 and CDR2 sequences are SGHDT and YYEEEE. Trimming took 4 bases from V and 0 from J, leaving 12 bases between them. CDR3 DNA: TGTGCCAGCAGCATACCAGGGTTTAGCACAGATACGCAGTATTTT. Its translation is CASSIPGFSTDTQYF.

The chain has TRBV24-1 and TRBJ2-2; tentatively, D is TRBD1 (6 bases). This CDR3 is 14 amino acids long. V shed 3 bases and J shed 6 bases, with 10 bases lying between them. CDR1 and CDR2 (germline): KGHDR, SFDVKD. Here the CDR3 DNA reads TGTGCCACCAGTGATGAACAGGGCGCCGGGGAGCTGTTTTTT. It is translated as CATSDEQGAGELFF.

The chain links TRBV5-4 to TRBJ1-6; D perhaps matches TRBD1 (5 bases). The germline V gene has CDR1 SGHNT and CDR2 YYREEE (reference sequence). V was trimmed by 0 bases and J by 14 bases, leaving 18 bases between them. This CDR3 contains 15 residues. The CDR3 is CASSLGEGTFDSLHF. CDR3 sequence (DNA): TGTGCCAGCAGCTTGGGTGAGGGGACTTTCGATTCCCTCCACTTT.

As for this clonotype: At one boundary the junction diverges from the germline segment, which might be a read error. The V gene is TRBV15, the J gene TRBJ1-2; D ambiguous. Germline CDR1 reads LNHNV; CDR2 reads YYDKDF (reference sequence). There are 13 residues in the CDR3. CDR3 protein: CATSRTLSDGNTF. CDR3 nucleotide sequence: TGTGCCACCAGCAGAACTCTGAGCGATGGCAACACCTTC.

This clonotype came up a few times. The chain carries TRBV6-5 and TRBJ1-2; 8 bases agree with TRBD1. Per germline, CDR1 MNHEY and CDR2 SVGAGI. The CDR3 sequence is 14 residues long. Losses at the gene ends were 2 bases for V and 3 bases for J; bases not matched to a gene: 2. The CDR3 DNA reads TGTGCCAGCAGTTACGGGGGACAGGACTATGGCTACACCTTC. Amino acids: CASSYGGQDYGYTF.

This clonotype occurred a few times. The rearrangement links TRBV7-6 to TRBJ1-1; 8 positions agree with TRBD1. V trimming: 1 base; J trimming: 4 bases; junction bases outside the gene matches: 5. This CDR3 is built from 15 residues. CDR1 and CDR2 (germline): SGHVS, FNYEAQ. The CDR3: CASSLGGGQGTEAFF. The CDR3 DNA reads TGTGCCAGCAGCTTAGGCGGTGGACAGGGCACTGAAGCTTTCTTT.

V usage is TRBV4-2 and J usage is TRBJ1-3; the D gene is possibly TRBD1 (6 bases). This CDR3 spans 14 amino acids. Germline-derived CDR1 and CDR2 are LGHNA and YNFKEQ. V was cut by 0 bases and J by 4 bases, with 7 bases left in between. CDR3 nucleotide sequence: TGTGCCAGCAGCCAAGAGGGACACGGAAACACCATATATTTT. Translation gives CASSQEGHGNTIYF.

This clonotype has ten or more counts. Germline and junction disagree at one end, which may indicate a read error. This rearrangement joins TRBV9 to TRBJ1-6; maybe TRBD1 (5 bases). The CDR3 loop spans 12 amino acids. The germline CDR1 and CDR2 sequences are SGDLS and YYNGEE. CDR3 DNA sequence: TGCGCCAGCAGCGCAGGGAACTCACCCCTCCACTTT. This codes for CASSAGNSPLHF.

The sample holds many counts of this clonotype. The V and J genes are TRBV4-3 and TRBJ1-5, with D possibly matching TRBD1 (5 bases). The CDR3 totals 15 residues. V was trimmed by 0 bases and J by 3 bases, leaving 9 bases between them. Germline values: CDR1 LGHNA, CDR2 YSLEER. For the CDR3, the DNA is TGCGCCAGCAGCCAAGATGGGACGGTCAATCAGCCCCAGCATTTT. Translating gives CASSQDGTVNQPQHF.

The genes are TRBV7-2 and TRBJ2-3, with D hard to call. The CDR3 spans 15 residues. Trimming removed 1 base at V and 4 bases at J, with 12 bases between. CDR1 is SGHTA and CDR2 is FQGNSA in the germline V gene. CDR3 residues: CASSLVWNGPDTQYF. The CDR3 DNA reads as TGTGCCAGCAGCTTAGTTTGGAACGGGCCAGATACGCAGTATTTT.

This clonotype was found a few times. This chain uses TRBV4-3 with TRBJ1-4; possible D gene TRBD1, 6 bases. There are 15 residues in the CDR3. Per germline, CDR1 LGHNA and CDR2 YSLEER. Trimming shortened V by 2 bases and J by 7 bases, and 14 bases separated the two germline ends. DNA for the CDR3: TGCGCCAGCAGCCAAATCCGGGGGCCGAGTGAAAAACTGTTTTTT. It is translated as CASSQIRGPSEKLFF.

This clonotype has a count of ten or more. The chain links TRBV5-1 to TRBJ2-1, with D unresolved. This CDR3 contains 14 residues. CDR1 and CDR2 from the germline V gene are SGHRS and YFSETQ. The V gene lost 0 bases and the J gene lost 7 bases, with 11 bases spanning the gap. In DNA form, the CDR3 reads TGCGCCAGCAGCTTGGGTTCGCTAGGAAATGAGCAGTTCTTC. It translates to CASSLGSLGNEQFF.

This clonotype has a handful of counts. The CDR3, as DNA: TGCGCCAGCGAGACAGGGACTTCTGGGGCCAACGTCCTGACTTTC. Protein product: CASETGTSGANVLTF. V is TRBV5-1 and J is TRBJ2-6; possible D gene TRBD1, 7 bases. V was clipped by 7 bases and J by 1 base, with 12 bases between them. From germline, CDR1 is SGHRS and CDR2 YFSETQ. There are 15 residues in the CDR3.

There are a few counts of this clonotype. The rearrangement uses TRBV7-6 and TRBJ2-5; 9 bases fit TRBD2. V dropped 1 base and J dropped 3; count of bases not matched to a gene: 6. Germline lookup yields CDR1 SGHVS and CDR2 FNYEAQ. The CDR3 contains 16 residues. The CDR3 sequence is CASSLGVAGAKETQYF. DNA for the CDR3: TGTGCCAGCAGCTTAGGTGTAGCGGGGGCCAAAGAGACCCAGTACTTC.

There are a few counts of this clonotype. This sequence joins TRBV4-2 and TRBJ1-6, with unresolved D. Germline V CDR1 and CDR2: LGHNA, YNFKEQ. This CDR3 is built from 17 residues. V was trimmed by 3 bases and J by 2 bases, leaving 14 bases between them. CDR3 nucleotides: TGTGCCAGCAGCCATTACTCGGCGATCCCCTATAATTCACCCCTCCACTTT. Residues: CASSHYSAIPYNSPLHF.

This clonotype was seen just once. The rearrangement links TRBV18 to TRBJ2-3; a weak D match, TRBD2 (6 bases). The CDR3 has 15 amino acids. Trimming removed 0 bases from V and 4 bases from J, with 11 bases in between. Germline V gene lookup returns CDR1 KGHSH and CDR2 LQKENI. CDR3 residues: CASSPPGSGPDTQYF. DNA for the CDR3: TGTGCCAGCTCACCACCGGGTAGCGGCCCAGATACGCAGTATTTT.

This chain connects TRBV30 to TRBJ2-2; no clear D. The V and J ends lost 4 bases and 1 base respectively, with 4 bases between them. This CDR3 has 12 residues. From germline, CDR1 is GTSNPN and CDR2 SVGIG (reference sequence). The DNA for the CDR3 is TGTGCCTGGACATTGAACACCGGGGAGCTGTTTTTT. This codes for CAWTLNTGELFF.

This chain uses TRBV28 with TRBJ2-3; 7 bases are shared with TRBD2. CDR1 and CDR2 (germline): MDHEN, SYDVKM. V dropped 6 bases and J dropped 1; count of bases not matched to a gene: 7. The CDR3 spans 15 residues. The CDR3 nucleotides read TGTGCCAGCAGCATCGGGACTACCGGCACAGATACGCAGTATTTT. Its translation: CASSIGTTGTDTQYF.

The J gene is TRBJ1-1, the V gene TRBV4-3; D possibly corresponds to TRBD1 (5 bases). Trimming cost V 0 bases and J 1 base, with 12 bases left between them. Looked up from germline, CDR1 is LGHNA and CDR2 is YSLEER. The CDR3 spans 16 residues. In DNA form, the CDR3 reads TGCGCCAGCAGCCAAGATTCCGGGACGGGGAACACTGAAGCTTTCTTT. Translating gives CASSQDSGTGNTEAFF.